Following are 12 T cell receptor beta chains from one sample sequenced in a study of CDR3 diversity in severe acne. Each CDR3 protein is one row after TCRdb ran MiXCR on the PCR reads. Here the sample spans about 90,000 distinct CDR3 sequences, approximately 52% being singletons. The specimen sequenced was blood. These receptors were collected from a male donor in good health, serving as a control.

This clonotype has at least ten counts. V gene TRBV19 combines with J gene TRBJ2-2; D might be TRBD2 (7 bases). The V gene's germline CDR1 is LNHDA and CDR2 SQIVND (reference sequence). With 7 bases removed from V and 5 bases from J, the gap between germline ends came to 14 bases. The CDR3 loop spans 14 amino acids. This CDR3 is CASNRGGWTGELFF. The DNA of the CDR3 is TGTGCCAGTAATAGGGGGGGCTGGACCGGGGAGCTGTTTTTT. Combining the CDR3 with reference TRBV19 and TRBJ2-2 gives the whole variable domain DGGITQSPKYLFRKEGQNVTLSCEQNLNHDAMYWYRQDPGQGLRLIYYSQIVNDFQKGDIAEGYSVSREKKESFPLTVTSAQKNPTAFYLCASNRGGWTGELFFGEGSRLTVL.

On this clonotype itself: No conserved phenylalanine or tryptophan is present at the end of the CDR3, so a read error is the likely explanation. The chain couples TRBV4-2 to TRBJ1-6; 10 positions match TRBD1. The junction had 3 bases not matched to a gene; V was cut back by 1 base and J by 9 bases. This CDR3 region has 15 residues. Germline CDR1 reads LGHNA; CDR2 reads YNFKEQ. The CDR3 here is CASSQGQGATSPLHS. Here the CDR3 DNA reads TGTGCCAGCAGCCAAGGACAGGGGGCAACTTCACCCCTCCACTCT.

The rearrangement links TRBV20-1 to TRBJ2-7; D is possibly TRBD1 or TRBD2 (5 bases each). Germline V CDR1 and CDR2: DFQATT, SNEGSKA (reference sequence). The CDR3 contains 14 residues. With 0 bases removed from V and 0 bases from J, the gap between germline ends came to 9 bases. CDR3: CSARDWGSSYEQYF. CDR3 in DNA: TGCAGTGCTAGAGATTGGGGGAGCTCCTACGAGCAGTACTTC.

The genes are TRBV7-6 and TRBJ1-5, with TRBD1 matching 10 bases. The CDR3 is 15 amino acids. Germline assignment: CDR1 SGHVS and CDR2 FNYEAQ. The V segment lost 6 bases and the J segment 2 bases; nucleotides outside the gene matches: 4. Written as DNA, the CDR3 is TGTGCCAGCAGTGGCGGGACAGGGGGCAATCAGCCCCAGCATTTT. Encoded protein: CASSGGTGGNQPQHF. The variable domain in full, completed from reference TRBV7-6 and TRBJ1-5, reads GAGVSQSPRYKVTKRGQDVALRCDPISGHVSLYWYRQALGQGPEFLTYFNYEAQQDKSGLPNDRFSAERPEGSISTLTIQRTEQRDSAMYRCASSGGTGGNQPQHFGDGTRLSIL.

A note on this clonotype: The CDR3 end shows no conserved phenylalanine or tryptophan, and so a read error is likely. This chain uses TRBV2 with TRBJ1-5; D unclear. Deletions cut 4 bases from V and 0 bases from J, with 10 bases between. There are 15 residues in the CDR3. Per the germline V gene, CDR1 is SNHLY and CDR2 is FYNNEI. CDR3 sequence (DNA): TGTGCCAGCAGTGGTACCAGCCATAGCAATCAGCCCCAGCATTCT. Translated: CASSGTSHSNQPQHS.

This chain connects TRBV2 to TRBJ1-2; TRBD1 matches at 9 bases. V was pared by 5 bases and J by 4 bases, with 5 bases of the junction left unmatched. The CDR3 contains 14 residues. Germline assignment: CDR1 SNHLY and CDR2 FYNNEI. CDR3 sequence reads: CASSFGQGFYGYTF. In DNA, the CDR3 is TGTGCCAGCAGTTTTGGACAGGGGTTCTATGGCTACACCTTC.

The chain employs TRBV2 and TRBJ2-7; D perhaps matches TRBD1 (6 bases). The DNA end is more similar to TRBJ2-1, so the J call may be wrong. This CDR3 region has 9 residues. CDR1 and CDR2 (germline): SNHLY, FYNNEI. DNA for the CDR3: TGTGCCAGCGGGGGCGGACAGTTCTTC. It translates to CASGGGQFF.

At least ten counts were recorded for this clonotype. The rearrangement joins TRBV7-8 to TRBJ2-7; possibly TRBD2 for D (6 bases). The CDR3 covers 15 residues. Between the trimmed V and J ends, which lost 2 bases and 1 base, there was a span of 12 bases. Germline V gene sequence: CDR1 SGHVS, CDR2 FQNEAQ. The CDR3 region has the DNA TGTGCCAGCAGCTTATGGAGGGCCCAATCCTACGAGCAGTACTTC. It is translated as CASSLWRAQSYEQYF.

This clonotype was seen a handful of times. The chain couples TRBV7-3 to TRBJ2-3; 9 bases align to TRBD1. CDR1 SGHTA and CDR2 FQGTGA come from the germline V gene. CDR3 length: 15 residues. V shed 4 bases, J shed 1 base, and the junction held 3 bases outside the gene matches. The DNA for the CDR3 is TGTGCCAGCAGCTCCCGGACAGGGGGCACAGATACGCAGTATTTT. Translated: CASSSRTGGTDTQYF.

This clonotype has a count of ten or more. The chain has TRBV19 and TRBJ1-2, with D unclear. CDR1 and CDR2 (germline): LNHDA, SQIVND (reference sequence). There are 16 residues in the CDR3. The germline V and J ends were trimmed by 5 bases and 0 bases, with 16 bases remaining between them. Here the CDR3 DNA reads TGTGCCAGTAGTGTGCCCGTCAGTGCCGCTAACTATGGCTACACCTTC. Translation gives CASSVPVSAANYGYTF. The full variable domain, in which reference TRBV19 and TRBJ1-2 provide the parts outside the CDR3, is DGGITQSPKYLFRKEGQNVTLSCEQNLNHDAMYWYRQDPGQGLRLIYYSQIVNDFQKGDIAEGYSVSREKKESFPLTVTSAQKNPTAFYLCASSVPVSAANYGYTFGSGTRLTVV.

This chain links TRBV6-1 with TRBJ1-6, with 10 bases that match TRBD1. The CDR3 loop spans 16 amino acids. Germline CDR1 reads MNHNS; CDR2 reads SASEGT. V dropped 5 bases and J dropped 7; count of bases not matched to a gene: 8. The CDR3 protein is CASSRDRGMDNSPLHF. The CDR3 coding sequence is TGTGCCAGCAGTCGGGACAGGGGAATGGACAATTCACCCCTCCACTTT.

This clonotype showed up just a few times. This sequence joins TRBV9 and TRBJ2-5, with TRBD2 as a possible D gene (5 bases). V was clipped by 0 bases and J by 2 bases, with 11 bases between them. In germline, CDR1 is SGDLS, CDR2 YYNGEE. The CDR3 spans 15 residues. The DNA for the CDR3 is TGTGCCAGCAGCGTAGGAGGGCCACAACAAGAGACCCAGTACTTC. Its translation: CASSVGGPQQETQYF.